This record covers a single TCR beta chain. Only in-frame clones appear in the TCRdb table, and some are missing; sequencing was by immunoSEQ multiplex PCR. This table holds 210,000 or so clones, around 84% found once. This entry belongs to a study of blood T cell repertoires in COVID-19. The CDR3 is 15 residues long. The germline V gene encodes CDR1 KGHSH and CDR2 LQKENI. Trimming removed 3 bases from V and 1 base from J, with 13 bases in between. The chain couples TRBV18 to TRBJ2-7; D may be TRBD1 (6 bases). The clonotype originates from a woman aged 80 or over with active or convalescent COVID-19. What was sequenced was peripheral blood. The CDR3 region is CASSPSQGLSYEQYF. Here the CDR3 DNA reads TGTGCCAGCTCACCTTCCCAGGGGCTATCCTACGAGCAGTACTTC.